Following are 3 T cell receptor beta chains from one sample sequenced in a study of blood T cell repertoires in COVID-19. Assay: immunoSEQ multiplex PCR; the TCRdb copy retains only in-frame clones and omits some. The sample comprises tens of thousands of clones, more than 85% of which are singletons, and roughly two fifths rests with the top ten. The sequenced sample was peripheral blood. Receptors were obtained from a man in his 60s with active or convalescent COVID-19.

The J gene is TRBJ1-5, the V gene TRBV21-1. TRBV21-1 is deemed a pseudogene. The CDR3 extends over 11 amino acids. In nucleotides, the CDR3 is TGTGCCCCCCCCGTCGGGCAGCCCCAGCATTTT. Translating gives CAPPVGQPQHF.

This clone was recorded once. The gene calls are TRBV6-5 and TRBJ2-3, with TRBD1 matching 7 bases. The ends lost 6 bases at V and 6 bases at J; junction bases unmatched: 15. This CDR3 is built from 16 residues. Looked up from germline, CDR1 is MNHEY and CDR2 is SVGAGI. The CDR3 region has the DNA TGTGCCAGCAGCTACCTCCCGGGCAGGGGGAAGGATACGCAGTATTTT. Translated: CASSYLPGRGKDTQYF.

This clone was counted between two and nine times. Within the sample, other DNA sequences also encode this same CDR3. V and J are TRBV5-1 and TRBJ1-3, with TRBD1 identical over 7 bases. CDR3 length: 15 amino acids. J was trimmed by 2 bases and V by 5 bases; bases with no gene match: 7. Germline V gene sequence: CDR1 SGHRS, CDR2 YFSETQ. As DNA, the CDR3 is TGCGCCAGCAGTCCGACAGGGCAGGCTGGAAACACCATATATTTT. Its protein product is CASSPTGQAGNTIYF.